The 14 T cell receptor beta chains below come from one sample, sequenced in a study of response to subunit inactivated influenza vaccine. TCRdb reanalysed the RT-PCR reads using MiXCR and keeps one entry per CDR3 protein. This sample carries about 520,000 distinct CDR3 sequences, about 25% of them seen once, and the ten largest clones take approximately 2%. The starting material was CD4+ T cells sorted from PBMCs, obtained 5 to 6 days after vaccination. The source is a man aged 45 to 65 who received an inactivated influenza vaccine.

This clonotype was recorded many times. The chain links TRBV12-3 or TRBV12-4 to TRBJ2-7, with 13 bases matching TRBD2. CDR3 length: 14 amino acids. V lost 5 bases, J lost 2 bases, and 0 bases stayed unmatched. The CDR3 DNA follows: TGTGCCAGCAGTACTAGCGGGAGGGCCTACGAGCAGTACTTC. This encodes CASSTSGRAYEQYF.

This clonotype was detected only a few times. V and J are TRBV29-1 and TRBJ2-5; D is perhaps TRBD1 (5 bases). The CDR3 extends over 14 amino acids. Germline assignment: CDR1 SQVTM and CDR2 ANQGSEA. Trimming stripped 2 bases from V and 2 bases from J, with 12 bases between. The CDR3 region is CSVEQGPGQETQYF. The DNA for the CDR3 is TGCAGCGTTGAACAGGGTCCCGGGCAAGAGACCCAGTACTTC.

This clonotype was detected ten times or more. The rearrangement links TRBV6-1 to TRBJ1-2; the match to TRBD1 covers 9 bases. J was trimmed by 8 bases and V by 6 bases; bases with no gene match: 13. CDR3 length: 15 amino acids. Looked up from germline, CDR1 is MNHNS and CDR2 is SASEGT. The CDR3 region is CASRDPQGAKVGYTF. CDR3 in DNA: TGTGCCAGCAGGGACCCACAGGGGGCCAAGGTCGGCTACACCTTC.

This chain links TRBV7-9 with TRBJ1-6, with 10 positions matching TRBD1. This CDR3 comprises 16 residues. With V trimmed by 5 bases and J by 5 bases, 6 bases remained unmatched. Germline V gene data show CDR1 as SEHNR and CDR2 as FQNEAQ (reference sequence). The CDR3 DNA is TGTGCCAGCAGCCTAAGACAGGGGGCCAATAATTCACCCCTCCACTTT. Its translation is CASSLRQGANNSPLHF.

This clonotype showed up many times. The chain combines TRBV5-1 with TRBJ2-5; D may correspond to TRBD1 or TRBD2 (6 bases each). Trimming took 4 bases from V and 4 from J, leaving 14 bases between them. CDR3 length: 14 residues. Germline V lookup: CDR1 SGHRS, CDR2 YFSETQ. In nucleotides, the CDR3 is TGCGCCAGCAGCATAAAAGGAGGGGGAGAGACCCAGTACTTC. Protein product: CASSIKGGGETQYF.

This clonotype turned up a few times. V usage is TRBV7-9 and J usage is TRBJ2-5; 7 positions match TRBD1. Trimming at V came to 5 bases and at J to 5 bases, leaving 11 bases not matched to a gene. CDR1 and CDR2 (germline): SEHNR, FQNEAQ (reference sequence). This CDR3 spans 15 amino acids. The CDR3 sequence: CASSEQTGPRETQYF. In DNA form, the CDR3 reads TGTGCCAGCAGCGAACAGACAGGGCCCCGGGAGACCCAGTACTTC. The whole variable domain, filled in from reference TRBV7-9 and TRBJ2-5, reads DTGVSQNPRHKITKRGQNVTFRCDPISEHNRLYWYRQTLGQGPEFLTYFQNEAQLEKSRLLSDRFSAERPKGSFSTLEIQRTEQGDSAMYLCASSEQTGPRETQYFGPGTRLLVL.

This clonotype was picked up a small number of times. The chain recombines TRBV5-1 with TRBJ2-7; TRBD1 is a possible D gene (6 bases). The CDR3 length is 14 residues. Germline V gives CDR1 SGHRS, CDR2 YFSETQ. Trimming cost V 1 base and J 2 bases, with 10 bases left between them. The CDR3: CASSLTGNPYEQYF. CDR3 sequence (DNA): TGCGCCAGCAGCTTGACAGGGAACCCCTACGAGCAGTACTTC.

The chain is built from TRBV20-1 and TRBJ2-2; a weak D match, TRBD2 (5 bases). The germline CDR1 and CDR2 sequences are DFQATT and SNEGSKA (reference sequence). The CDR3 is made up of 15 amino acids. Trimming cost V 7 bases and J 0 bases, with 15 bases left between them. CDR3 DNA: TGCAGTGGGTCGGACTCCTTCGCGAACACCGGGGAGCTGTTTTTT. Protein: CSGSDSFANTGELFF.

The V gene is TRBV5-1, the J gene TRBJ2-5; a weak D match, TRBD2 (5 bases). Trimming left V 1 base short and J 2 bases short, with 12 bases between. The CDR3 loop spans 15 amino acids. Germline CDR1 and CDR2: SGHRS and YFSETQ. The CDR3 loop is CASSLNGIWQETQYF. The CDR3 DNA follows: TGCGCCAGCAGCTTGAACGGGATTTGGCAAGAGACCCAGTACTTC.

The gene calls are TRBV12-3 or TRBV12-4 and TRBJ2-1, with D maybe TRBD2 (5 bases). The V gene lost 1 base and the J gene lost 10 bases, with 11 bases spanning the gap. The CDR3 loop spans 13 amino acids. The CDR3 DNA reads TGTGCCAGCAGTTTAGTTATCTCGGGGGAGCAGTTCTTC. Its protein is CASSLVISGEQFF.

The V call is TRBV7-2, the J call TRBJ1-1; weak D call: TRBD1 (5 bases). V gave up 4 bases and J gave up 4 bases, with 13 bases separating them. From germline, CDR1 is SGHTA and CDR2 FQGNSA. CDR3 size: 14 residues. CDR3 nucleotide sequence: TGTGCCAGCAGCTCAGACGTTGGGGGCACTGAAGCTTTCTTT. The encoded protein is CASSSDVGGTEAFF.

The chain is built from TRBV29-1 and TRBJ2-2, with a possible D match to TRBD1 (5 bases). V lost 6 bases and J lost 2, with 7 bases in between. The CDR3 loop spans 12 amino acids. Looked up from germline, CDR1 is SQVTM and CDR2 is ANQGSEA. CDR3 DNA: TGCAGCGTCCGGACAAACACCGGGGAGCTGTTTTTT. Translated, it gives CSVRTNTGELFF.

The sample holds a few counts of this clonotype. The V call is TRBV20-1, the J call TRBJ1-1, with TRBD1 as a possible D gene (5 bases). The CDR3 is made up of 15 amino acids. From germline, CDR1 is DFQATT and CDR2 SNEGSKA (reference sequence). Trimming took off 4 bases at V and 0 bases at J, with 15 bases between the two ends. CDR3 bases: TGCAGTGCTATCCTTCCAGGGAGAGTGAACACTGAAGCTTTCTTT. Its protein product is CSAILPGRVNTEAFF.

The V and J genes are TRBV5-6 and TRBJ2-5; 9 positions agree with TRBD2. The CDR3 sequence is 14 residues long. V gave up 3 bases and J gave up 5 bases; unmatched junction bases: 5. Germline V gene sequence: CDR1 SGHDT, CDR2 YYEEEE. DNA for the CDR3: TGTGCCAGCAGCTCAAGGCGGGGGGGGGAGACCCAGTACTTC. This codes for CASSSRRGGETQYF.